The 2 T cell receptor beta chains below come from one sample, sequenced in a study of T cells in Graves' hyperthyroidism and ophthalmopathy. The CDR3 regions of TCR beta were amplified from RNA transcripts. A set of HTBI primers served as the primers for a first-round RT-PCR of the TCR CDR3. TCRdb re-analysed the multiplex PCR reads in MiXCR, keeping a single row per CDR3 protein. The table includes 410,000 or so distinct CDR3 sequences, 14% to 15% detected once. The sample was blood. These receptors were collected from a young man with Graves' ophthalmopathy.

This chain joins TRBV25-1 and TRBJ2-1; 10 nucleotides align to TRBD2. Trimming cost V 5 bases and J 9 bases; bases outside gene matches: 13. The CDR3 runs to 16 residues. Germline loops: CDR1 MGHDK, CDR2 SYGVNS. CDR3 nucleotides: TGTGCCAGCAGTATAGCGGGGGGCGCCCAATTAGTTGAGCAGTTCTTC. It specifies CASSIAGGAQLVEQFF.

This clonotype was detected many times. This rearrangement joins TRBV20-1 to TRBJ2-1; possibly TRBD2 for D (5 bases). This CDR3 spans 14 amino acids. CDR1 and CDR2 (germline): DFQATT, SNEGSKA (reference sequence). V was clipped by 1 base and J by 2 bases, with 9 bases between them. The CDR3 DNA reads TGCAGTGCTAGAGCGGGGTTCCCCTACAATGAGCAGTTCTTC. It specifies CSARAGFPYNEQFF.